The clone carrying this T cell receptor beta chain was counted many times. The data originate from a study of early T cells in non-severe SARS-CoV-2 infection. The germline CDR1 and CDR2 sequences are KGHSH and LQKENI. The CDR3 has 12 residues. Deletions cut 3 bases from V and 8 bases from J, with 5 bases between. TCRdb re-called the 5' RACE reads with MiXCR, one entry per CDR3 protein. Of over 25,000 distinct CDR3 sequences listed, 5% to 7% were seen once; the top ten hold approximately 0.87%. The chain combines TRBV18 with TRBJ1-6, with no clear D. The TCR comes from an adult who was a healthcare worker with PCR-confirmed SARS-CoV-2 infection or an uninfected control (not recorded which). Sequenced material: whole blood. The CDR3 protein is CASSPDDSPLHF. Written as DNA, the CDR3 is TGTGCCAGCTCACCGGACGATTCACCCCTCCACTTT. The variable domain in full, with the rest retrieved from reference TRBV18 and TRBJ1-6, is NAGVMQNPRHLVRRRGQEARLRCSPMKGHSHVYWYRQLPEEGLKFMVYLQKENIIDESGMPKERFSAEFPKEGPSILRIQQVVRGDSAAYFCASSPDDSPLHFGNGTRLTVT.